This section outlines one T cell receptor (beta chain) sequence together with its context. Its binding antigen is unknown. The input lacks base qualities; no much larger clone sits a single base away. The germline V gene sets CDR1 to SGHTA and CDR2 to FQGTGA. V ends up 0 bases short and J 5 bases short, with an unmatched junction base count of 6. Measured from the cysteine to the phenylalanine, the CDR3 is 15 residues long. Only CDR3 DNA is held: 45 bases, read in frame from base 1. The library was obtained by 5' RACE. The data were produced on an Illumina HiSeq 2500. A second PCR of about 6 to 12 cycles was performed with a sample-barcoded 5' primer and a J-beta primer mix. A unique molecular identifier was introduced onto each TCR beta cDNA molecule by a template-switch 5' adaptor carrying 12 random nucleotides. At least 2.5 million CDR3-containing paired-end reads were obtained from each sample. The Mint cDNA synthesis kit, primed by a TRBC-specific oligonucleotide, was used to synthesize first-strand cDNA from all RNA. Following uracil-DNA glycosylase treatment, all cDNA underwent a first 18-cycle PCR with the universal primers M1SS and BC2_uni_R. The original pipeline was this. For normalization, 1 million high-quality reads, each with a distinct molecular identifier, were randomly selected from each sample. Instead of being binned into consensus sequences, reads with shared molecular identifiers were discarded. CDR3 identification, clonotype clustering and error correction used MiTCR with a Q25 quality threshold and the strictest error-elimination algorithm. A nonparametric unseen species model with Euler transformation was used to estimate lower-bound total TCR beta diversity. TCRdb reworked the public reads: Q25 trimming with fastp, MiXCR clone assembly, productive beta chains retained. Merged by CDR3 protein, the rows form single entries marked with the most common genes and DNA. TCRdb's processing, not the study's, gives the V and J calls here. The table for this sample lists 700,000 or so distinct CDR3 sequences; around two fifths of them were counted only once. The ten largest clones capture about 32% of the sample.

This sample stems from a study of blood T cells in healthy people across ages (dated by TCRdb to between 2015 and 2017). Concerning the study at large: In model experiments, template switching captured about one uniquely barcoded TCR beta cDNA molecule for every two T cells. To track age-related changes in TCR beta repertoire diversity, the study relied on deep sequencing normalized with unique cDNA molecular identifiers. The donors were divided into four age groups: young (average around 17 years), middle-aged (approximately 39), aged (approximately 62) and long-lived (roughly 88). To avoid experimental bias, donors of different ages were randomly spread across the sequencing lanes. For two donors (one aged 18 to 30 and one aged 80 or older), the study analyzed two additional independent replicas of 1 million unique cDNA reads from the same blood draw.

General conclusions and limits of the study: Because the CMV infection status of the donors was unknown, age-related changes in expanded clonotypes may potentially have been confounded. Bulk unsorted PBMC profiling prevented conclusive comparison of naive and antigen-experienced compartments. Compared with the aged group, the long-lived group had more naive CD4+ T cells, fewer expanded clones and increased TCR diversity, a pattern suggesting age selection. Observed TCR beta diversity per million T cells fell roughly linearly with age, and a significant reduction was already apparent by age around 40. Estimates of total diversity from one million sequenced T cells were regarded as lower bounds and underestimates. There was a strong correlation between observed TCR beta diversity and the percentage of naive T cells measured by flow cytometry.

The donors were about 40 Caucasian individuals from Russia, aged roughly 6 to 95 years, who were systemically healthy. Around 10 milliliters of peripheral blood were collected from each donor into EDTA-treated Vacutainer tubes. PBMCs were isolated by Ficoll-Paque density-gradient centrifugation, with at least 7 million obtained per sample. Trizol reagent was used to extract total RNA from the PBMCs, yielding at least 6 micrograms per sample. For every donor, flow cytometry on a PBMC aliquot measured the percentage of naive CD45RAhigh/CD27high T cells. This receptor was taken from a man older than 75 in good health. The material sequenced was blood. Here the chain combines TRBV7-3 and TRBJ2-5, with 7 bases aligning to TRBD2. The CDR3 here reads CASSLTAGRGETQYF. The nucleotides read TGTGCCAGCAGCTTAACAGCAGGGCGGGGGGAGACCCAGTACTTC.